This passage covers 20 T cell receptor beta chains from one sample sequenced in a study of T cell changes during pregnancy in multiple sclerosis. Assay: immunoSEQ multiplex PCR; the TCRdb copy retains only in-frame clones and omits some. The sample includes some 66,000 clones, over 75% of them seen just once. The starting material was CD8+ T cells from peripheral blood mononuclear cells, obtained before pregnancy. The receptor set was obtained from a female donor with multiple sclerosis, enrolled in a pregnancy study.

The CDR3 region has the DNA TGTGCCAGCAGTTACTCGAGAGACAGGAGTGAGCAGTACTTC. Amino acid sequence: CASSYSRDRSEQYF. The rearrangement joins TRBV6-5 to TRBJ2-7; tentatively, D is TRBD1 (6 bases). Germline V gives CDR1 MNHEY, CDR2 SVGAGI. This CDR3 is 14 amino acids long. V was cut by 0 bases and J by 7 bases, with 13 bases left in between.

The chain uses TRBV7-9 and TRBJ2-7; the D gene is possibly TRBD2 (5 bases). The CDR3 contains 13 residues. V was clipped by 4 bases and J by 5 bases, with 12 bases between them. In germline, CDR1 is SEHNR, CDR2 FQNEAQ (reference sequence). The CDR3 sequence is CASSSGGLNEQYF. The CDR3 bases are TGTGCCAGCAGCTCCGGAGGCCTCAACGAGCAGTACTTC.

The chain links TRBV5-5 to TRBJ2-3, with TRBD2 as a possible D gene (5 bases). Trimming cost V 0 bases and J 4 bases, with 12 bases left between them. The CDR3 is 15 amino acids. From germline, CDR1 is SGHKS and CDR2 YYEKEE (reference sequence). CDR3 coding DNA: TGTGCCAGCAGCTTGGTGTGGGTGGAGGCAGATACGCAGTATTTT. It is translated as CASSLVWVEADTQYF.

The rearrangement links TRBV27 to TRBJ2-7; D remains unclear. CDR1 is MNHEY and CDR2 is SMNVEV in the germline V gene (reference sequence). Trimming stripped 6 bases from V and 5 bases from J, with 8 bases between. The CDR3 is 11 amino acids. CDR3 in DNA: TGTGCCAGCAGCCGTAGTAACGAGCAGTACTTC. It yields the protein CASSRSNEQYF.

J is TRBJ1-2 and V is TRBV5-1; D call uncertain. CDR1 is SGHRS and CDR2 is YFSETQ in the germline V gene. Trimming left V 0 bases short and J 4 bases short, with 7 bases between. This CDR3 comprises 13 residues. As DNA, the CDR3 is TGCGCCAGCAGCTTGGCGTCAGGCTATGGCTACACCTTC. This gives the protein CASSLASGYGYTF.

Details on this clone: A read error may produce the germline difference seen at one junction end. V is TRBV5-4 and J is TRBJ2-7; the match to TRBD1 covers 10 bases. Germline loops: CDR1 SGHNT, CDR2 YYREEE (reference sequence). The CDR3 has 12 residues. This CDR3 is CASSLAGTGENF. The CDR3 nucleotides read TGTGCCAGCAGCTTGGCGGGGACAGGGGAGAACTTC.

V gene TRBV10-3 combines with J gene TRBJ1-1, with TRBD1 as a possible D gene (5 bases). In germline, CDR1 is ENHRY, CDR2 SYGVKD. The CDR3 runs 17 residues. Trimming cost V 0 bases and J 4 bases, with 18 bases left between them. CDR3 region: CAISESGFQGGRTEAFF. The CDR3 DNA reads as TGTGCCATCAGTGAGTCGGGGTTTCAGGGAGGACGCACTGAAGCTTTCTTT.

The gene calls are TRBV29-1 and TRBJ1-1; unclear D gene. The CDR3 loop spans 14 amino acids. Trimming stripped 2 bases from V and 4 bases from J, with 14 bases between. Germline CDR1 is SQVTM and CDR2 is ANQGSEA. The CDR3 sequence: CSVEFPGRVTEAFF. The CDR3 DNA sequence: TGCAGCGTTGAATTTCCGGGTCGGGTCACTGAAGCTTTCTTT.

This rearrangement joins TRBV9 to TRBJ2-3; 10 bases line up with TRBD1. The CDR3 contains 17 residues. Germline trimming cut 0 bases from V and 5 bases from J; bases unmatched to any gene: 9. Germline CDR1 reads SGDLS; CDR2 reads YYNGEE. CDR3 in DNA: TGTGCCAGCAGCGTAGATCCGGGACAGGGGTTAGGAGATACGCAGTATTTT. This sequence encodes CASSVDPGQGLGDTQYF.

The gene calls are TRBV5-6 and TRBJ1-2, with 9 bases identical to TRBD1. The CDR3 extends over 14 amino acids. CDR1 and CDR2 (germline): SGHDT, YYEEEE. V lost 4 bases and J lost 4; bases outside the gene matches: 5. CDR3 sequence (DNA): TGTGCCAGCAGCCAGGGACAGGGAGTCTATGGCTACACCTTC. As protein: CASSQGQGVYGYTF.

This chain links TRBV11-2 with TRBJ2-5; no clear D gene. Trimming removed 5 bases from V and 2 bases from J, with 3 bases in between. The CDR3 is 11 residues long. Germline CDR1 reads SGHAT; CDR2 reads FQNNGV. The CDR3 is CASSQQETQYF. In DNA, the CDR3 is TGTGCCAGCAGCCAGCAAGAGACCCAGTACTTC.

About this clone: Sequence at one end of the junction differs from germline and may be a read error. Additional DNA sequences in this sample encode the identical CDR3. V and J are TRBV2 and TRBJ2-7, with D possibly called TRBD1 or TRBD2 (6 bases each). Germline loops: CDR1 SNHLY, CDR2 FYNNEI. The CDR3 contains 18 residues. CDR3 DNA sequence: TGTGCTAGCAGTGAAGCGGGTCTCGGACAGACCAGCTCCTACGAGCAGTACTTC. Translated, it gives CASSEAGLGQTSSYEQYF.

This clone showed up just once. The chain is built from TRBV9 and TRBJ1-1, with TRBD1 matching over 9 bases. With 3 bases clipped from V and 2 bases from J, the junction kept 8 bases outside the gene matches. Germline V gene sequence: CDR1 SGDLS, CDR2 YYNGEE. This CDR3 contains 16 residues. The CDR3 region has the DNA TGTGCCAGCAGCGCCGGGGGACAGGGCCATAACACTGAAGCTTTCTTT. Protein: CASSAGGQGHNTEAFF.

Comment on this clone: A clone one base away is much larger, so this may be a read error. This CDR3 is also generated by other DNA sequences in the sample. This CDR3 reads CASSVGGSSGNTIYF. The CDR3 coding sequence is TGTGCCAGCAGCGTAGGCGGCAGCTCTGGAAACACCATATATTTT. The V and J genes are TRBV9 and TRBJ1-3, with D hard to call. CDR1 is SGDLS, CDR2 YYNGEE, per germline. Trimming took off 0 bases at V and 0 bases at J, with 7 bases between the two ends. The CDR3 contains 15 residues.

The chain carries TRBV7-9 and TRBJ2-7; the D is unclear. CDR1 and CDR2 (germline): SEHNR, FQNEAQ (reference sequence). The CDR3 totals 15 residues. V lost 0 bases, J lost 3 bases, and 12 bases lay in between. CDR3 sequence: CASSLAAPPHYEQYF. CDR3 coding DNA: TGTGCCAGCAGCTTAGCGGCACCCCCCCACTACGAGCAGTACTTC.

The table lists this clone with a few counts. The chain couples TRBV2 to TRBJ2-6, with D possibly matching TRBD1 (5 bases). The ends were cut back, 4 bases at V and 2 bases at J, with 12 bases in the middle. The CDR3 loop spans 16 amino acids. Germline CDR1 reads SNHLY; CDR2 reads FYNNEI. The CDR3 loop reads CASSAQGTTGANVLTF. In DNA form, the CDR3 reads TGTGCCAGCAGTGCTCAGGGAACTACTGGGGCCAACGTCCTGACTTTC.

The CDR3 DNA reads TGCAGCGTGGCGGAAGGGGGGGTCGAGCAGTACTTC. It translates to CSVAEGGVEQYF. The chain uses TRBV29-1 and TRBJ2-7, with D possibly matching TRBD2 (7 bases). V lost 6 bases to trimming and J lost 6 bases, with 15 bases between them. The CDR3 has 12 amino acids. Germline V CDR1 and CDR2: SQVTM, ANQGSEA.

The chain links TRBV7-9 to TRBJ1-1, with D hard to call. The V gene lost 3 bases and the J gene lost 4 bases, with 18 bases spanning the gap. From germline, CDR1 is SEHNR and CDR2 FQNEAQ (reference sequence). CDR3 length: 16 amino acids. This chain's CDR3 is CASSFSRARVVTEAFF. The CDR3 region has the DNA TGTGCCAGCAGCTTTTCGAGGGCTCGGGTAGTCACTGAAGCTTTCTTT. The complete variable domain, with remaining parts taken from reference TRBV7-9 and TRBJ1-1, reads DTGVSQNPRHKITKRGQNVTFRCDPISEHNRLYWYRQTLGQGPEFLTYFQNEAQLEKSRLLSDRFSAERPKGSFSTLEIQRTEQGDSAMYLCASSFSRARVVTEAFFGQGTRLTVV.

The J gene is TRBJ2-7, the V gene TRBV2, with unresolved D. Trimming removed 8 bases from V and 12 bases from J, with 14 bases in between. The CDR3 contains 10 residues. Per the germline V gene, CDR1 is SNHLY and CDR2 is FYNNEI. The CDR3, as DNA: TGTGCCAGCTCTGGGCCCCGCTGGTACTTC. Its translation is CASSGPRWYF.

The rearrangement uses TRBV4-1 and TRBJ1-5; 7 nucleotides match TRBD1. This CDR3 has 14 residues. Trimming cost V 1 base and J 9 bases; bases outside gene matches: 6. Looked up from germline, CDR1 is MGHRA and CDR2 is YSYEKL. DNA of the CDR3: TGCGCCAGCAGCCAAGGACAGGGCGTTTTGCCCCAGCATTTT. This translates into CASSQGQGVLPQHF.